This note documents a single T cell receptor (beta chain) sequence. Its antigen is still unknown. This entry is derived from a study of T cell responses to AZD1222 COVID-19 vaccine. Study-wide findings and caveats: Only 5 or 6 individuals given AZD1222 were seropositive at baseline. Spike was spanned by vaccine-associated CD4 TCRs, which were dominant at 160-218 and 743-854. In the spike-specific TCR repertoire, nearly half reportedly target unmutated variant regions.

V dropped 1 base and J dropped 4 bases, with 8 bases sitting between them. Germline lookup yields CDR1 SGHAT and CDR2 FQDESV (reference sequence). The CDR3 contains 14 residues. Clones were read by immunoSEQ multiplex PCR, and TCRdb kept only the in-frame ones, dropping some. This table holds about 120,000 clones, around nine tenths found once. The TCR sequence derives from an adult who received the MenACWY meningococcal vaccine as a control. Material: peripheral blood, obtained 28 days after the second dose of the MenACWY control vaccine. The gene calls are TRBV11-1 and TRBJ2-1, with D maybe TRBD1 (6 bases). CDR3: CASSLGGQYNEQFF. In DNA form, the CDR3 reads TGTGCCAGCAGCTTAGGTGGACAGTACAATGAGCAGTTCTTC.